A single sample is the source of the 8 T cell receptor beta chains below, sequenced in a study of CD8+CD57+ T cells in acquired aplastic anemia. Using genomic DNA as the template, TCR beta VDJ and CDR3 profiling was carried out. TCRdb recomputed calls from the reads with MiXCR, one row per CDR3 protein. There are some 150,000 distinct CDR3 sequences in the sample; 71% occur only once, and 35% to 50% lies in the top ten. Sequenced patients had shown CD8+CD57+ cell expansion by flow cytometry. Sequencing used sorted CD4+, CD8+, or CD8+CD57+ T cells (not recorded which) from PBMCs. The receptors shown here come from a human donor with aplastic anemia.

This clonotype has just a few counts. The V call is TRBV6-5, the J call TRBJ2-5; D remains ambiguous. Germline CDR1 is MNHEY and CDR2 is SVGAGI. The V end lost 4 bases, the J end lost 4 bases, and 7 bases lay between the germline ends. This CDR3 is built from 12 residues. The CDR3 region is CASSCSGETQYF. The CDR3 nucleotides read TGTGCCAGCAGTTGCTCCGGAGAGACCCAGTACTTC.

The rearrangement uses TRBV19 and TRBJ2-2; the D gene is possibly TRBD1 (6 bases). The CDR3 sequence is 16 residues long. CDR1 is LNHDA, CDR2 SQIVND, per germline (reference sequence). The V and J ends lost 6 bases and 6 bases respectively, with 20 bases between them. The CDR3 DNA sequence: TGTGCCAGTAGCCAAGTTGGGGGCGGTCTTCCCGGGGAGCTGTTTTTT. This encodes CASSQVGGGLPGELFF.

The rearrangement joins TRBV5-1 to TRBJ2-7; 9 bases are a match to TRBD2. Germline CDR1 is SGHRS and CDR2 is YFSETQ. There are 15 residues in the CDR3. Germline trimming cut 1 base from V and 3 bases from J; bases unmatched to any gene: 5. The CDR3 DNA reads as TGCGCCAGCAGCTTGCTTAGCGGGAGTATCTACGAGCAGTACTTC. It yields the protein CASSLLSGSIYEQYF. The complete variable domain, with remaining parts taken from reference TRBV5-1 and TRBJ2-7, reads KAGVTQTPRYLIKTRGQQVTLSCSPISGHRSVSWYQQTPGQGLQFLFEYFSETQRNKGNFPGRFSGRQFSNSRSEMNVSTLELGDSALYLCASSLLSGSIYEQYFGPGTRLTVT.

This clonotype showed up just a few times. The chain couples TRBV29-1 to TRBJ2-5; no firm D call. With 5 bases removed from V and 5 bases from J, the gap between germline ends came to 18 bases. The CDR3 length is 14 residues. Germline CDR1 is SQVTM and CDR2 is ANQGSEA. The CDR3 is CSVLFLDGPETQYF. For the CDR3, the DNA is TGCAGCGTTCTTTTTTTGGACGGCCCGGAGACCCAGTACTTC.

The chain recombines TRBV19 with TRBJ2-7; 7 bases fit TRBD2. The CDR3 has 11 amino acids. J lost 8 bases, V lost 3 bases, and 1 base had no gene match. Germline loops: CDR1 LNHDA, CDR2 SQIVND (reference sequence). CDR3 in amino acids: CASSIGGKQYF. Here the CDR3 DNA reads TGTGCCAGTAGTATCGGGGGGAAGCAGTACTTC.

The chain has TRBV7-2 and TRBJ2-7; 10 bases are shared with TRBD2. After removal of 7 bases from V and 4 bases from J, the junction contained 22 bases not matched to a gene. From germline, CDR1 is SGHTA and CDR2 FQGNSA. The CDR3 spans 19 residues. CDR3 sequence (DNA): TGTGCCAGCACCGAGTGGTCCCGCCCTAGCGGGAGAGGTGAGTACGAGCAGTACTTC. Translation: CASTEWSRPSGRGEYEQYF. Filled out from reference TRBV7-2 and TRBJ2-7, the complete variable domain reads GAGVSQSPSNKVTEKGKDVELRCDPISGHTALYWYRQSLGQGLEFLIYFQGNSAPDKSGLPSDRFSAERTGGSVSTLTIQRTQQEDSAVYLCASTEWSRPSGRGEYEQYFGPGTRLTVT.

The chain couples TRBV10-3 to TRBJ2-7; 8 bases map to TRBD1. Germline trimming cut 4 bases from V and 2 bases from J; bases unmatched to any gene: 4. Germline V gene sequence: CDR1 ENHRY, CDR2 SYGVKD. The CDR3 extends over 14 amino acids. CDR3 nucleotides: TGTGCCATCAGTGTCGGACAGGGTCCCTACGAGCAGTACTTC. Protein: CAISVGQGPYEQYF.

The genes are TRBV2 and TRBJ2-7; D remains unclear. Trimming shortened V by 7 bases and J by 3 bases, and 13 bases separated the two germline ends. The CDR3 sequence is 13 residues long. Germline V CDR1 and CDR2: SNHLY, FYNNEI. As DNA, the CDR3 is TGTGCCAGCACTGGCACAGTCAACTACGAGCAGTACTTC. Translating it yields CASTGTVNYEQYF. Full variable domain (outside the CDR3, taken from reference TRBV2 and TRBJ2-7): EPEVTQTPSHQVTQMGQEVILRCVPISNHLYFYWYRQILGQKVEFLVSFYNNEISEKSEIFDDQFSVERPDGSNFTLKIRSTKLEDSAMYFCASTGTVNYEQYFGPGTRLTVT.